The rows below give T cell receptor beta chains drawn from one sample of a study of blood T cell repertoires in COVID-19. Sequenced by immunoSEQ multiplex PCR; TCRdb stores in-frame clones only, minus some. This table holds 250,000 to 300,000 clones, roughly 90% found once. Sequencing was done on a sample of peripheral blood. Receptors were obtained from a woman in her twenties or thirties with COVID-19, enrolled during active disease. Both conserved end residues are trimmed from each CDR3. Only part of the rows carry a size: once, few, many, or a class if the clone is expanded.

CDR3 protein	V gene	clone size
ASRRDRGRYQPQH	TRBV19	-
ASSAGTGVFTEAF	TRBV9	-
ASSYYSGGPSGEQF	TRBV6-2/TRBV6-3	few
ASSPSPGQTYEQY	TRBV4-1	-
ASSEGIAQNTGELF	TRBV6-1	-
ASDNYEQY	TRBV6-5	once
ASSKEGDGTSSYNSPLH	TRBV21-1	-
AWNRDRVEDTQY	TRBV30	-
ASSQSALEQY	TRBV3-1/TRBV3-2	-
ASSSGAGINEQF	TRBV5-1	-
ASSLDGGDGEKLF	TRBV11-2	-
ASTKKRGVNT	TRBV2	-
ASSNRGPVDTQY	TRBV28	-
ASSKVPSGGAKNIQY	TRBV21-1	-
ASSVGTVSYEQY	TRBV9	-
ATSDYQGPASGYT	TRBV24-1	-
ASSRTGTNTEAF	TRBV10-1	-
ASSGSSDNSPLH	TRBV10-1	few
SVGLQDTQY	TRBV29-1	few
ASSLNAASSYEQY	TRBV7-9	-
ASSLTGELF	TRBV11-1	-
ASSYSGSFAEQY	TRBV5-4	-
ASSQIAGPYNEQF	TRBV7-3	-
ASSRPPGGGDAYEQY	TRBV5-4	-
ASSFPLDTLEETQY	TRBV27	-
ASSPGGPNEQF	TRBV5-6	-
ASRGRLYGYT	TRBV12-3/TRBV12-4	-
ASSYPDRVTAF	TRBV6-2/TRBV6-3	-
ASSRTHSEQF	TRBV19	-